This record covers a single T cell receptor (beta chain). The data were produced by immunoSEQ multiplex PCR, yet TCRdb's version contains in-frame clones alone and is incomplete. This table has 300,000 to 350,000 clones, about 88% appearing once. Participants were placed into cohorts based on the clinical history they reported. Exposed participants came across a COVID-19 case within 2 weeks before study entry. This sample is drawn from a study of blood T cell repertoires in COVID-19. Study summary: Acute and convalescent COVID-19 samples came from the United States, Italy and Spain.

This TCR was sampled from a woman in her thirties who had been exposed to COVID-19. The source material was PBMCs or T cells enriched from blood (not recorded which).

In DNA form, the CDR3 reads TGCAGTGCTAGTCCGGGGGTGCAGGGAAACATTCAGTACTTC. This encodes CSASPGVQGNIQYF. J is TRBJ2-4 and V is TRBV20-1, with D maybe TRBD2 (6 bases). Germline CDR1 reads DFQATT; CDR2 reads SNEGSKA (reference sequence). V gave up 3 bases and J gave up 6 bases, with 15 bases separating them. This CDR3 region has 14 residues.